The 31 T cell receptor beta chains below come from one sample, sequenced in a study of blood T cell repertoires in COVID-19. Measured with immunoSEQ multiplex PCR; TCRdb has only the in-frame clones, and not every one. The table lists 50,000 to 65,000 clones, roughly 80% of them singletons, with approximately 4.9% in the top ten. Sample: peripheral blood. These receptors all stem from a woman aged 60 to 75 with acute or convalescent COVID-19.

The chain joins TRBV6-6 to TRBJ2-1, with 9 bases matching TRBD1. The V segment lost 2 bases and the J segment 4 bases; nucleotides outside the gene matches: 6. Germline-derived CDR1 and CDR2 are MNHNY and SVGAGI (reference sequence). The CDR3 length is 16 residues. The CDR3 region is CASSYPTGGTYNEQFF. DNA for the CDR3: TGTGCCAGCAGTTACCCGACAGGGGGAACTTACAATGAGCAGTTCTTC.

The V and J genes are TRBV28 and TRBJ1-5; the D is unclear. V shed 4 bases and J shed 3 bases, with 7 bases lying between them. CDR3 length: 13 residues. The germline CDR1 and CDR2 sequences are MDHEN and SYDVKM. The CDR3 coding sequence is TGTGCCAGCAGTTCCAGTAACAATCAGCCCCAGCATTTT. This translates into CASSSSNNQPQHF.

The chain links TRBV5-4 to TRBJ2-2; 7 nucleotides line up with TRBD2. Germline trimming cut 4 bases from V and 0 bases from J; bases unmatched to any gene: 6. Per germline, CDR1 SGHNT and CDR2 YYREEE (reference sequence). The CDR3 has 16 amino acids. The CDR3 nucleotides read TGTGCCAGCAGCGTTACGGGGGGTGCGAACACCGGGGAGCTGTTTTTT. Residues: CASSVTGGANTGELFF.

The genes are TRBV6-2 or TRBV6-3 and TRBJ2-1; 13 bases match TRBD2. The V segment lost 4 bases and the J segment 7 bases; nucleotides outside the gene matches: 4. The germline CDR1 and CDR2 sequences are MNHEY and SVGEGT. The length of the CDR3 is 15 residues. The CDR3 protein is CASSSGTSGKNEQFF. CDR3 in DNA: TGTGCCAGCAGTTCCGGGACTAGCGGGAAGAATGAGCAGTTCTTC.

CDR3: CASSPTGTLWSRNGYTF. CDR3 in DNA: TGTGCCAGCAGCCCTACCGGGACTCTTTGGAGTCGGAATGGCTACACCTTC. This rearrangement joins TRBV21-1 to TRBJ1-2. TRBV21-1 is a recognized pseudogene. This CDR3 contains 17 residues.

The chain has TRBV6-5 and TRBJ1-5; tentative D call: TRBD1 (5 bases). From germline, CDR1 is MNHEY and CDR2 SVGAGI. This CDR3 comprises 15 residues. Trimming took off 4 bases at V and 1 base at J, with 11 bases between the two ends. CDR3 DNA sequence: TGTGCCAGCAGTTCGGGGGTTACGAGCAATCAGCCCCAGCATTTT. This encodes CASSSGVTSNQPQHF.

The chain has TRBV29-1 and TRBJ1-1; the D is unclear. Germline CDR1 is SQVTM and CDR2 is ANQGSEA. V was pared by 5 bases and J by 5 bases, with 6 bases between. This CDR3 comprises 10 residues. DNA of the CDR3: TGCAGCGTTTACATGACTGAAGCTTTCTTT. This encodes CSVYMTEAFF.

This sequence joins TRBV9 and TRBJ1-3; 8 nucleotides match TRBD1. J was trimmed by 4 bases and V by 1 base; bases with no gene match: 4. Germline assignment: CDR1 SGDLS and CDR2 YYNGEE. The CDR3 loop spans 15 amino acids. The CDR3 region has the DNA TGTGCCAGCAGCGTACAGACAGGGGCCGGAAACACCATATATTTT. It encodes CASSVQTGAGNTIYF.

This clone was seen just once. The chain recombines TRBV10-3 with TRBJ1-2; possible D gene TRBD1, 5 bases. This CDR3 is built from 15 residues. CDR1 is ENHRY, CDR2 SYGVKD, per germline. V shed 4 bases and J shed 4 bases, with 16 bases lying between them. The CDR3 sequence is CAISAPGEGTYGYTF. The DNA of the CDR3 is TGTGCCATCAGTGCGCCGGGGGAGGGTACCTATGGCTACACCTTC.

The genes are TRBV27 and TRBJ2-1; a weak D match, TRBD1 (6 bases). Trimming shortened V by 3 bases and J by 7 bases, and 10 bases separated the two germline ends. The germline V gene has CDR1 MNHEY and CDR2 SMNVEV (reference sequence). CDR3 length equals 13 residues. The CDR3: CASSLNRVNEQFF. The DNA of the CDR3 is TGTGCCAGCAGTTTGAACAGGGTGAATGAGCAGTTCTTC.

CDR3 sequence: CASSFSPGGGYTEAFF. CDR3 sequence (DNA): TGTGCCAGCAGCTTCTCCCCCGGCGGGGGGTACACTGAAGCTTTCTTT. V is TRBV5-6 and J is TRBJ1-1; weak D call: TRBD1 (5 bases). There are 16 residues in the CDR3. The germline V and J ends were trimmed by 2 bases and 3 bases, with 17 bases remaining between them. CDR1 and CDR2 from the germline V gene are SGHDT and YYEEEE.

The table lists this clone with a count of one. The chain employs TRBV28 and TRBJ2-2; maybe TRBD1 (6 bases). Germline V gene data show CDR1 as MDHEN and CDR2 as SYDVKM. The CDR3 contains 16 residues. The V end lost 6 bases, the J end lost 7 bases, and 21 bases lay between the germline ends. As DNA, the CDR3 is TGTGCCAGCAGCCCCTTGGGGGACAAGGGGATCGGGGAGCTGTTTTTT. The encoded protein is CASSPLGDKGIGELFF.

The CDR3 DNA is TGTGCCTGGGGAACAGGATTGCTTTACGAGCAGTACTTC. This translates into CAWGTGLLYEQYF. The chain recombines TRBV30 with TRBJ2-7, with D tentatively TRBD1 (5 bases). Germline-derived CDR1 and CDR2 are GTSNPN and SVGIG (reference sequence). V was cut by 5 bases and J by 4 bases, with 15 bases left in between. The CDR3 spans 13 residues. The full variable domain, completed using reference TRBV30 and TRBJ2-7, is SQTIHQWPATLVQPVGSPLSLECTVEGTSNPNLYWYRQAAGRGLQLLFYSVGIGQISSEVPQNLSASRPQDRQFILSSKKLLLSDSGFYLCAWGTGLLYEQYFGPGTRLTVT.

The chain links TRBV4-1 to TRBJ1-2; D perhaps matches TRBD1 (6 bases). The CDR3 is 18 amino acids. Deletions cut 3 bases from V and 0 bases from J, with 20 bases between. Germline V gene data show CDR1 as MGHRA and CDR2 as YSYEKL. The CDR3 coding sequence is TGCGCCAGCAGCCACCACGGAGACAGGACGACAACTAACTATGGCTACACCTTC. This translates into CASSHHGDRTTTNYGYTF.

This chain joins TRBV12-3 or TRBV12-4 and TRBJ2-7; no clear D. V was cut by 5 bases and J by 3 bases, with 5 bases left in between. This CDR3 is 11 amino acids long. The DNA of the CDR3 is TGTGCCAGCAGTGTTAACTACGAGCAGTACTTC. This codes for CASSVNYEQYF.

The chain employs TRBV11-1 and TRBJ1-1; no definite D call. Germline CDR1 is SGHAT and CDR2 is FQDESV (reference sequence). The V and J ends lost 6 bases and 1 base respectively, with 12 bases between them. This CDR3 is 14 amino acids long. CDR3 bases: TGTGCCAGCAGTCGAAGGGAGACGAACACTGAAGCTTTCTTT. This codes for CASSRRETNTEAFF.

The chain has TRBV18 and TRBJ2-2, with D possibly TRBD1 on 6 matching bases. Deletions cut 3 bases from V and 5 bases from J, with 13 bases between. Germline CDR1 KGHSH, CDR2 LQKENI. CDR3 length equals 15 residues. This CDR3 is CASSPAGTPTGELFF. The CDR3 DNA is TGTGCCAGCTCACCGGCCGGGACACCAACCGGGGAGCTGTTTTTT.

V and J are TRBV11-2 and TRBJ1-5, with TRBD1 identical over 8 bases. The CDR3 runs 15 residues. The germline V gene has CDR1 SGHAT and CDR2 FQNNGV. The ends lost 5 bases at V and 3 bases at J; junction bases unmatched: 6. The CDR3 reads CASSADRANNQPQHF. DNA of the CDR3: TGTGCCAGCAGCGCGGACAGGGCGAACAATCAGCCCCAGCATTTT.

The chain employs TRBV11-2 and TRBJ1-2; 9 bases match TRBD1. Germline V gives CDR1 SGHAT, CDR2 FQNNGV. The CDR3 consists of 14 residues. V gave up 1 base and J gave up 5 bases; unmatched junction bases: 2. CDR3 region: CASSLVDRGYGYTF. The CDR3 DNA follows: TGTGCCAGCAGCTTAGTAGACAGGGGGTATGGCTACACCTTC.

This chain joins TRBV11-2 and TRBJ2-7; no clear D gene. Germline CDR1 and CDR2: SGHAT and FQNNGV. The CDR3 extends over 11 amino acids. Trimming took 6 bases from V and 9 from J, leaving 12 bases between them. DNA of the CDR3: TGTGCCAGCAGTTCCCCCTTTGTGCAGTACTTC. Translated: CASSSPFVQYF.

The rearrangement joins TRBV4-2 to TRBJ1-6, with 11 bases aligning to TRBD1. The germline CDR1 and CDR2 sequences are LGHNA and YNFKEQ. V shed 3 bases and J 7 bases; nucleotides not matched to a gene: 5. The CDR3 spans 16 residues. The CDR3 loop is CASSQARDRGNSPLHF. The CDR3 coding sequence is TGTGCCAGCAGCCAGGCCAGGGACAGGGGGAATTCACCCCTCCACTTT.

The chain is built from TRBV6-5 and TRBJ2-2; 11 bases are a match to TRBD2. The ends lost 5 bases at V and 4 bases at J; junction bases unmatched: 3. Germline CDR1 MNHEY, CDR2 SVGAGI. This CDR3 spans 15 amino acids. CDR3 sequence: CASSLAGGGTGELFF. The CDR3 coding sequence is TGTGCCAGCAGTCTAGCGGGAGGTGGCACCGGGGAGCTGTTTTTT.

The chain recombines TRBV3-1 (or the pseudogene TRBV3-2) with TRBJ2-3; 10 bases agree with TRBD1. J gave up 3 bases and V 6 bases, and 3 bases lay outside the gene matches. CDR1 and CDR2 from the germline V gene are LGHDT and YNNKEL (reference sequence). This CDR3 has 14 residues. Written as DNA, the CDR3 is TGTGCCAGCAGGCGGACAGGGGGTACAGATACGCAGTATTTT. This gives the protein CASRRTGGTDTQYF.

This clone was seen a single time. The genes are TRBV19 and TRBJ2-7; the match to TRBD2 covers 11 bases. The V and J ends lost 3 bases and 2 bases, in that order; junction bases with no gene match: 3. Germline assignment: CDR1 LNHDA and CDR2 SQIVND (reference sequence). The CDR3 sequence is 15 residues long. This CDR3 is CASSMGLAVPYEQYF. CDR3 nucleotides: TGTGCCAGTAGTATGGGACTAGCGGTGCCCTACGAGCAGTACTTC.

The V call is TRBV7-9, the J call TRBJ1-2; tentative D call: TRBD1 (5 bases). Germline V lookup: CDR1 SEHNR, CDR2 FQNEAQ (reference sequence). Between the trimmed V and J ends, which lost 1 base and 6 bases, there was a span of 9 bases. The CDR3 runs to 13 residues. The CDR3 DNA is TGTGCCAGCAGCTTAGGGGCCAGGGATGGCTACACCTTC. This encodes CASSLGARDGYTF.

CDR3 coding DNA: TGTGCCAGCAGTACCAGGACAGGGCCGAACACTGAAGCTTTCTTT. The encoded protein is CASSTRTGPNTEAFF. This sequence joins TRBV27 and TRBJ1-1, with 8 nucleotides matching TRBD1. The CDR3 is 15 residues long. Trimming at V came to 5 bases and at J to 1 base, leaving 6 bases not matched to a gene. Germline V lookup: CDR1 MNHEY, CDR2 SMNVEV (reference sequence).

The rearrangement uses TRBV12-3 or TRBV12-4 and TRBJ1-4, with D perhaps TRBD1 (5 bases). This CDR3 is built from 12 residues. V lost 4 bases and J 11 bases, leaving 11 bases between the germline ends. CDR3 sequence: CASSSTKGKLFF. The CDR3 region has the DNA TGTGCCAGCAGTTCAACCAAGGGGAAACTGTTTTTT.

This chain links TRBV5-1 with TRBJ2-7; 13 nucleotides line up with TRBD2. The junction had 8 bases not matched to a gene; V was cut back by 4 bases and J by 7 bases. In germline, CDR1 is SGHRS, CDR2 YFSETQ. The CDR3 runs to 15 residues. The CDR3 DNA reads TGCGCCAGCAGCCAAGGACTAGCGGGAGAAGGAGAGCAGTACTTC. It translates to CASSQGLAGEGEQYF.

This clone was seen once. The chain joins TRBV11-2 to TRBJ2-1; 7 bases are shared with TRBD2. The germline V gene has CDR1 SGHAT and CDR2 FQNNGV. This CDR3 is built from 15 residues. The V segment lost 2 bases and the J segment 4 bases; nucleotides outside the gene matches: 5. DNA for the CDR3: TGTGCCAGCAGCTTATCGACTAGCCCTTACAATGAGCAGTTCTTC. Encoded protein: CASSLSTSPYNEQFF.

The chain couples TRBV4-1 to TRBJ2-5; D unclear. The germline V and J ends were trimmed by 0 bases and 2 bases, with 7 bases remaining between them. Germline values: CDR1 MGHRA, CDR2 YSYEKL. The CDR3 consists of 14 residues. The CDR3, as DNA: TGCGCCAGCAGCCAAGATCCCGGGCAAGAGACCCAGTACTTC. This translates into CASSQDPGQETQYF.

The chain joins TRBV19 to TRBJ1-5; 7 nucleotides match TRBD1. J gave up 2 bases and V 4 bases, and 11 bases lay outside the gene matches. The CDR3 is 17 residues long. Germline assignment: CDR1 LNHDA and CDR2 SQIVND (reference sequence). CDR3 bases: TGTGCCAGTAGTACAGGGGGAACCGTAGCCGGCAATCAGCCCCAGCATTTT. Translating gives CASSTGGTVAGNQPQHF.